A selection of T cell receptor beta chains follows, all from one sample in a study of blood T cell repertoires in COVID-19. Clones were sequenced by immunoSEQ multiplex PCR, and TCRdb holds only the in-frame ones, with some missing. This sample has about 80,000 clones; around 88% occur once, and the top ten carry under 7.5%. The sample was peripheral blood. All receptors derive from a woman of 80 years or more with acute or convalescent COVID-19. Both conserved end residues are part of each CDR3. D genes are given only for firm matches. Not all rows give a size; the values are once, few, many and, for expanded clones, a class.

>TRBJ1-2|-|TRBV30|-
TGTGCCTGGAGTGTACAGGCTAACTATGGCTACACCTTC
CAWSVQANYGYTF
>TRBJ1-5|TRBD1|TRBV14|-
TGTGCCAGCAGCAGGGGGCTCAATCAGCCCCAGCATTTT
CASSRGLNQPQHF
>TRBJ2-1|-|TRBV2|-
TGTGCCAGCTTGAATATAGCTAAGTTATACAATGAGCAGTTCTTC
CASLNIAKLYNEQFF
>TRBJ2-7|-|TRBV5-1|-
TGCGCCAGCAGCTTGGAACAGGGCTCCTACGAGCAGTACTTC
CASSLEQGSYEQYF
>TRBJ2-7|-|TRBV5-8|-
TGTGCCAGCAGCTTGGGCGTCGCCGGGTACGAGCAGTACTTC
CASSLGVAGYEQYF
>TRBJ2-1|TRBD1|TRBV7-2|-
TGTGCCAGCAGCTTAGTAGGGACAGGGTGGAATGAGCAGTTCTTC
CASSLVGTGWNEQFF
>TRBJ1-5|-|TRBV7-9|-
TGTGCCAGCAGCAGGAGGGACGGTCAGCCCCAGCATTTT
CASSRRDGQPQHF
>TRBJ2-3|TRBD1|TRBV19|-
TGTGCCAGTAGTATTGGGACAGGGGGCACAGATACGCAGTATTTT
CASSIGTGGTDTQYF
>TRBJ2-5|TRBD1|TRBV9|-
TGTGCCAGCAGCGCCGGACAGGGGGGAGGGCAAGAGACCCAGTACTTC
CASSAGQGGGQETQYF
>TRBJ2-2|-|TRBV5-1|once
TGCGCCAGCAGTGACCTAGCACGATGGGAGCTGTTTTTT
CASSDLARWELFF
>TRBJ1-4|-|TRBV3-1/TRBV3-2|-
TGTGCCAGCAGCCGCTCAGTTGCAACTAATGAAAAACTGTTTTTT
CASSRSVATNEKLFF
>TRBJ1-3|-|TRBV5-4|-
TGTGCCAGCAGCTTGGGCTCTAAGAGCTCTGGAAACACCATATATTTT
CASSLGSKSSGNTIYF
>TRBJ1-2|-|TRBV4-1|-
TGCGCCAGCAGCCAACCTAGCAGGGGCTCTAACTATGGCTACACCTTC
CASSQPSRGSNYGYTF
>TRBJ1-1|-|TRBV7-9|-
TGTGCCAGCAGCTTACGGCAAATCGCGGAGAACACTGAAGCTTTCTTT
CASSLRQIAENTEAFF
>TRBJ2-7|TRBD2|TRBV7-9|-
TGTGCCAGCAGCTCTCTAGCGGGGGGCTCCTACGAGCAGTACTTC
CASSSLAGGSYEQYF
>TRBJ2-5|-|TRBV7-6|-
TGTGCCAGCAGCTTAGTTAGGGAGTTAGGGGAGACCCAGTACTTC
CASSLVRELGETQYF
>TRBJ2-2|TRBD2|TRBV19|once
TGTGCCAGTAACCAGGGTGATATTGCGGGGGGAGAGACCGGGGAGCTGTTTTTT
CASNQGDIAGGETGELFF
>TRBJ1-4|-|TRBV21-1|-
TGTGCCAGCAGCAAACCGCCCCGGGGTCCTAATGAAAAACTGTTTTTT
CASSKPPRGPNEKLFF
>TRBJ1-1|-|TRBV7-2|-
TGTGCCAGCAGCTTACCCAAACTGACAGGATACACTGAAGCTTTCTTT
CASSLPKLTGYTEAFF
>TRBJ1-2|-|TRBV5-4|-
TGTGCCAGCAGCCGGGGGGGCTTTGCCTATGGCTACACCTTC
CASSRGGFAYGYTF
>TRBJ2-5|-|TRBV18|-
TGTGCCAGCTCTCCTGACGGGTCCGGCAGGGACCAGTACTTC
CASSPDGSGRDQYF
>TRBJ1-2|-|TRBV4-2|-
TGTGCCAGCAGCCAAAATCAGGGAGGGGACTATGGCTACACCTTC
CASSQNQGGDYGYTF
>TRBJ1-2|TRBD1|TRBV3-1/TRBV3-2|-
TGTGCCAGCAGCCATCGACAGGGGGTCGGGGGCTACACCTTC
CASSHRQGVGGYTF
>TRBJ2-1|TRBD2|TRBV4-2|-
TGTGCCAGCAGCCAAGAGGCAATCCTACTAGCGGGAGGGCTAGGTGAGCAGTTCTTC
CASSQEAILLAGGLGEQFF
>TRBJ2-7|TRBD2|TRBV6-2/TRBV6-3|-
TGTGCCAGCAGTTACTCGCGGGGGAGATCCTACGAGCAGTACTTC
CASSYSRGRSYEQYF
>TRBJ2-7|TRBD1|TRBV7-3|few
TGTGCCAGCAGCTTAAGACAGGGTACCTACGAGCAGTACTTC
CASSLRQGTYEQYF
>TRBJ1-2|-|TRBV2|-
TGTGCCAGCAGTGCTCAGGGGAACCTCTATGGCTACACCTTC
CASSAQGNLYGYTF
>TRBJ2-7|TRBD2|TRBV7-3|-
TGTGCCAGCAGCCGGACTAGCGGGGGGGCCTACGAGCAGTACTTC
CASSRTSGGAYEQYF
>TRBJ1-3|TRBD1|TRBV11-2|-
TGTGCCAGCAGCTGGGGGACAGGCACCTCTGGAAACACCATATATTTT
CASSWGTGTSGNTIYF
>TRBJ2-1|TRBD1|TRBV5-1|-
TGCGCCAGCAGCGGGGACAGGGCGGTCGATGAGCAGTTCTTC
CASSGDRAVDEQFF
>TRBJ1-3|-|TRBV5-6|-
TGTGCCAGCAGCCCCCCGCCTACCTATGGAAACACCATATATTTT
CASSPPPTYGNTIYF
>TRBJ2-1|TRBD2|TRBV19|-
TGTGCCAGTAAAAAGGCTAGCGGGAGGGTGAACAATGAGCAGTTCTTC
CASKKASGRVNNEQFF
>TRBJ1-5|TRBD1|TRBV7-2|-
TGTGCCAGCAGCTTAGCGGGACAGGGCAATCAGCCCCAGCATTTT
CASSLAGQGNQPQHF